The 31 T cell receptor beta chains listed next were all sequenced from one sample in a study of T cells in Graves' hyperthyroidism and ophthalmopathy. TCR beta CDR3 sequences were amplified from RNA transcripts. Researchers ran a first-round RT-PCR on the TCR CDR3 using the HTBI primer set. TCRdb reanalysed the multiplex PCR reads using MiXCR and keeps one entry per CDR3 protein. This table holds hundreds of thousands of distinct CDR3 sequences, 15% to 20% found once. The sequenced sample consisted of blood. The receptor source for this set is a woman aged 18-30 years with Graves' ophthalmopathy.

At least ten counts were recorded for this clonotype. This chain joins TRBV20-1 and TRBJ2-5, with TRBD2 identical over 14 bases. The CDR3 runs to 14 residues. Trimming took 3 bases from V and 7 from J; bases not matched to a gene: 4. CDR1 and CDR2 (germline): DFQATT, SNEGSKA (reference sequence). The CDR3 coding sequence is TGCAGTGCTAGGGGACTAGCGGGGGCTTTGACCCAGTACTTC. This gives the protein CSARGLAGALTQYF.

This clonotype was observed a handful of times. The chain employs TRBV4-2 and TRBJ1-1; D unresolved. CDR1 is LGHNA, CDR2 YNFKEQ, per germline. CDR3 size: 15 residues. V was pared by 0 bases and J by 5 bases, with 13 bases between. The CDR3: CASSQDGHFRTEAFF. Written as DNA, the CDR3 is TGTGCCAGCAGCCAAGACGGTCATTTTAGGACTGAAGCTTTCTTT.

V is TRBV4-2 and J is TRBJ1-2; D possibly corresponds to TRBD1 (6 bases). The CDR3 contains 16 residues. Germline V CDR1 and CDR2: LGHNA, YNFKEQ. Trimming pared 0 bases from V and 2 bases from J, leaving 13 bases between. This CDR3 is CASSQEVGGLNYGYTF. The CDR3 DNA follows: TGTGCCAGCAGCCAAGAGGTGGGGGGGCTGAACTATGGCTACACCTTC.

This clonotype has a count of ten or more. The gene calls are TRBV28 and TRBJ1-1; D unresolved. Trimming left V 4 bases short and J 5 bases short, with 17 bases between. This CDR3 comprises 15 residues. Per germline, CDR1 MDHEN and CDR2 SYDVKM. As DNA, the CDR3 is TGTGCCAGCAGTTCCATCATTCGGGTTGGGACTGAAGCTTTCTTT. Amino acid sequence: CASSSIIRVGTEAFF.

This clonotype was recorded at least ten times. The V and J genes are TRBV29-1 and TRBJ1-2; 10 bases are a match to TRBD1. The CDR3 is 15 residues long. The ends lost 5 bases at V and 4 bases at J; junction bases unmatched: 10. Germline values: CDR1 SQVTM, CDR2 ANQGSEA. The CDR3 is CSVRDRGPGRYGYTF. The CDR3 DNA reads TGCAGCGTTCGGGACAGGGGACCGGGGCGCTATGGCTACACCTTC.

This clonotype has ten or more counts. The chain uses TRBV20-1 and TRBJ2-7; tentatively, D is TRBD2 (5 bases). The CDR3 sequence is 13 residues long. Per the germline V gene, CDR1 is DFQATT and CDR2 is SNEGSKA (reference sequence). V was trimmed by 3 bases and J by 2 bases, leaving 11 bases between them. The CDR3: CSARPGNTYEQYF. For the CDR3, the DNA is TGCAGTGCTAGGCCCGGGAACACCTACGAGCAGTACTTC.

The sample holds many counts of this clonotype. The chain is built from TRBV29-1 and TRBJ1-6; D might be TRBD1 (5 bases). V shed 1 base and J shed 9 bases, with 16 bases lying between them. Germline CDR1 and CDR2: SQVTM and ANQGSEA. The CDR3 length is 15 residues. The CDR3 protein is CSVEGGEGMGSPLHF. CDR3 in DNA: TGCAGCGTTGAAGGAGGAGAGGGGATGGGTTCACCCCTCCACTTT.

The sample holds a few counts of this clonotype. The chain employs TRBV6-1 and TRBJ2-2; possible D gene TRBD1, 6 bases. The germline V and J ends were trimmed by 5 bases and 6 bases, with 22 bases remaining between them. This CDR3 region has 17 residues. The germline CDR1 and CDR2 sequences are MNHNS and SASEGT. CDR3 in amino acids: CASSPRGLRGFPGELFF. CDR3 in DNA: TGTGCCAGCAGTCCCCGGGGATTAAGGGGGTTTCCCGGGGAGCTGTTTTTT.

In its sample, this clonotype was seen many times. In DNA, the CDR3 is TGTGCCAGCAGCCAAACGGACAGGGCGGCCTCCTGTGGCTACACCTTC. The encoded protein is CASSQTDRAASCGYTF. The chain carries TRBV28 and TRBJ1-2; 8 bases fit TRBD1. V shed 6 bases, J shed 7 bases, and the junction held 16 bases outside the gene matches. The CDR3 contains 16 residues. From germline, CDR1 is MDHEN and CDR2 SYDVKM.

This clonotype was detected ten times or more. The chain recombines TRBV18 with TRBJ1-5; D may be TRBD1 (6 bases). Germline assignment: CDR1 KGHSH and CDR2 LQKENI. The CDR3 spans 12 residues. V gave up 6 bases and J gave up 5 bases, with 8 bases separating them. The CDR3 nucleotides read TGTGCCAGCTCCCACAGGGATCAGCCCCAGCATTTT. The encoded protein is CASSHRDQPQHF.

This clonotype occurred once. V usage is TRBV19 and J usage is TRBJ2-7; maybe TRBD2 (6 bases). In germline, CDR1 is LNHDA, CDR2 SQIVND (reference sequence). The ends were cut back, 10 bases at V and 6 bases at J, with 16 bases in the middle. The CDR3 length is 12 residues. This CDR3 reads CATHGGIGEQYF. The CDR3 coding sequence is TGTGCCACCCATGGGGGGATTGGCGAGCAGTACTTC.

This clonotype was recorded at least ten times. The DNA of the CDR3 is TGTGCCAGCAGTCCCCGGGGGGTACTCCATGGCTACACCTTC. It specifies CASSPRGVLHGYTF. V usage is TRBV28 and J usage is TRBJ1-2; possibly TRBD1 for D (5 bases). CDR3 length equals 14 residues. Looked up from germline, CDR1 is MDHEN and CDR2 is SYDVKM. V lost 5 bases and J 6 bases, leaving 16 bases between the germline ends.

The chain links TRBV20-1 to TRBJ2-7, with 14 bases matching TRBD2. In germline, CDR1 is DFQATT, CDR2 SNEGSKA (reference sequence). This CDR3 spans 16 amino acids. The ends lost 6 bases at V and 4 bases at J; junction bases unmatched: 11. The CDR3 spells CSADPGLAGAGYEQYF. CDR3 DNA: TGCAGTGCGGACCCGGGACTAGCGGGAGCCGGGTACGAGCAGTACTTC.

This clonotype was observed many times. The DNA for the CDR3 is TGTGCCAGTAGTATGCGGCAGGGATATGGCTACACCTTC. Protein sequence: CASSMRQGYGYTF. V gene TRBV19 combines with J gene TRBJ1-2; possible D gene TRBD1, 5 bases. There are 13 residues in the CDR3. CDR1 is LNHDA, CDR2 SQIVND, per germline (reference sequence). Trimming removed 3 bases from V and 5 bases from J, with 10 bases in between.

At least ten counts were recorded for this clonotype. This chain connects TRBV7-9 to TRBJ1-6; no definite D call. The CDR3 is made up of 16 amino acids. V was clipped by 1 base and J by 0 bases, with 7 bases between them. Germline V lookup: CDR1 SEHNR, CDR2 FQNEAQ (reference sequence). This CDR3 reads CASSLGGASYNSPLHF. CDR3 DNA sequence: TGTGCCAGCAGCTTAGGGGGAGCCTCCTATAATTCACCCCTCCACTTT.

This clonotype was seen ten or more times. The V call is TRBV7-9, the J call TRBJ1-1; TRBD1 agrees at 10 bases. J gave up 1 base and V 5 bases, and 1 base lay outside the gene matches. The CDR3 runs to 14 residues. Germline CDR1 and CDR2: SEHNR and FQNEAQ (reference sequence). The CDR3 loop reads CASSGDRGNTEAFF. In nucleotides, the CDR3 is TGTGCCAGCAGCGGGGACAGGGGGAACACTGAAGCTTTCTTT.

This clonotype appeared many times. The CDR3 loop is CASSYHGQDYEQYF. CDR3 nucleotide sequence: TGTGCCAGCAGTTACCACGGACAGGACTACGAGCAGTACTTC. The chain uses TRBV6-5 and TRBJ2-7; 7 nucleotides align to TRBD1. The CDR3 loop spans 14 amino acids. The V segment lost 2 bases and the J segment 3 bases; nucleotides outside the gene matches: 4. CDR1 MNHEY and CDR2 SVGAGI come from the germline V gene.

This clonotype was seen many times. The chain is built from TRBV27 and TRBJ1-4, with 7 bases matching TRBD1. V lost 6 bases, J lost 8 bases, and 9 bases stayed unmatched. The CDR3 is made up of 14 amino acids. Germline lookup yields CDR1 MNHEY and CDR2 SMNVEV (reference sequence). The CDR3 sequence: CASRRTGLGEKLFF. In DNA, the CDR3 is TGTGCCAGCAGGAGGACAGGTCTTGGAGAAAAACTGTTTTTT.

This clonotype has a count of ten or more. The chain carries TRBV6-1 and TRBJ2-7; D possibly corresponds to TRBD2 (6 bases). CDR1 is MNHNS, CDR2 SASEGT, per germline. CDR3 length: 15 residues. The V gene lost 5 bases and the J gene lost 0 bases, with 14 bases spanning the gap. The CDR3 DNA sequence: TGTGCCAGCAGTTTTTTACCGACTAGCTCCTACGAGCAGTACTTC. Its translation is CASSFLPTSSYEQYF.

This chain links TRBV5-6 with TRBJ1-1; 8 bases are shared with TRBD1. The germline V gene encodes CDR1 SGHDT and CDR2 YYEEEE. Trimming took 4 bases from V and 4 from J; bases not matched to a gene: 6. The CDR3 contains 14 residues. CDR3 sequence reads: CASSRGQGSTEAFF. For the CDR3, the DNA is TGTGCCAGCAGCCGCGGACAGGGAAGCACTGAAGCTTTCTTT.

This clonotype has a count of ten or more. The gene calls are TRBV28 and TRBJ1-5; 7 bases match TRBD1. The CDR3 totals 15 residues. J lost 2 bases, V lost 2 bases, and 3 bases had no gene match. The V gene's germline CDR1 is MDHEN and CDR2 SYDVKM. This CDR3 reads CASSLEGAGNQPQHF. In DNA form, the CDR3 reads TGTGCCAGCAGTTTAGAGGGGGCTGGCAATCAGCCCCAGCATTTT.

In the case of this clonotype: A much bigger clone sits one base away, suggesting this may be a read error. CDR3 sequence reads: CASSLGDHSGNAIYF. The CDR3 nucleotides are TGTGCCAGCAGCTTGGGGGATCACTCTGGAAACGCCATATATTTT. The rearrangement uses TRBV5-5 and TRBJ1-3; no clear D gene. The CDR3 runs 15 residues. Germline CDR1 reads SGHKS; CDR2 reads YYEKEE (reference sequence).

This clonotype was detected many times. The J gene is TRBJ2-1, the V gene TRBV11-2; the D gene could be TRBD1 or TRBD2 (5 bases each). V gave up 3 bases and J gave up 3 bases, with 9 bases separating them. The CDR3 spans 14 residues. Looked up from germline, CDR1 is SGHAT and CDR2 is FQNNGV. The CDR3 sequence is CASSFQGVYNEQFF. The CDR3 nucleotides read TGTGCCAGCAGCTTCCAGGGAGTCTACAATGAGCAGTTCTTC. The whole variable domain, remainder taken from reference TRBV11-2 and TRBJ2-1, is EAGVAQSPRYKIIEKRQSVAFWCNPISGHATLYWYQQILGQGPKLLIQFQNNGVVDDSQLPKDRFSAERLKGVDSTLKIQPAKLEDSAVYLCASSFQGVYNEQFFGPGTRLTVL.

The CDR3 reads CASSQVTGATEAFF. The CDR3 bases are TGTGCCAGCAGCCAAGTGACAGGGGCGACTGAAGCTTTCTTT. The chain has TRBV5-4 and TRBJ1-1; 8 bases are a match to TRBD1. J lost 5 bases, V lost 4 bases, and 7 bases had no gene match. CDR3 length: 14 amino acids. CDR1 SGHNT and CDR2 YYREEE come from the germline V gene (reference sequence). Using reference TRBV5-4 and TRBJ1-1 for the parts outside the CDR3, the full variable domain is ETGVTQSPTHLIKTRGQQVTLRCSSQSGHNTVSWYQQALGQGPQFIFQYYREEENGRGNFPPRFSGLQFPNYSSELNVNALELDDSALYLCASSQVTGATEAFFGQGTRLTVV.

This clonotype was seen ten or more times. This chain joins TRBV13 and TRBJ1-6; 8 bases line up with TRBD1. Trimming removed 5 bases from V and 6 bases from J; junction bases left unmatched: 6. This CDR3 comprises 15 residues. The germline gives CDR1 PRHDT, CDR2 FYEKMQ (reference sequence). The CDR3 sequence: CASSPRQGRNSPLHF. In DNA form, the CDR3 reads TGTGCCAGCAGCCCCCGACAGGGGCGTAATTCACCCCTCCACTTT.

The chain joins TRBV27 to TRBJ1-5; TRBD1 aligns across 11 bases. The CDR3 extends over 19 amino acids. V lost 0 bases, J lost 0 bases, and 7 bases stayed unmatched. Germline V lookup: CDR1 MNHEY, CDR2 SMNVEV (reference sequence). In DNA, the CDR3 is TGTGCCAGCAGTTTATCGGCGGGACAGGGGGGGGATAGCAATCAGCCCCAGCATTTT. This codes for CASSLSAGQGGDSNQPQHF.

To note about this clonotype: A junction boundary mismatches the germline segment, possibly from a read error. CDR3 nucleotide sequence: TGCGCCAGCAGCCTCGGGAATAGCGCCTACAATGAGCAGTTCTTC. The encoded protein is CASSLGNSAYNEQFF. This chain joins TRBV7-2 and TRBJ2-1; possibly TRBD2 for D (5 bases). This CDR3 spans 15 amino acids. Germline values: CDR1 SGHTA, CDR2 FQGNSA.

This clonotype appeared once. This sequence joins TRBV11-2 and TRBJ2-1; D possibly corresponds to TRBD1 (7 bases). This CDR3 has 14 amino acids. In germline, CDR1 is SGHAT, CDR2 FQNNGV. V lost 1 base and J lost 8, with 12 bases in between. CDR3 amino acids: CASSLVGGGDEQFF. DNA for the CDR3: TGTGCCAGCAGCTTAGTCGGAGGGGGCGATGAGCAGTTCTTC.

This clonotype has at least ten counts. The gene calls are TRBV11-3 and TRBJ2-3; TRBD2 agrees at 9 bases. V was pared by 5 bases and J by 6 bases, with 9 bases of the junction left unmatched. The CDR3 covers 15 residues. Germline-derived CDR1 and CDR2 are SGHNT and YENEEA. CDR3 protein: CASSRTSVPGDTQYF. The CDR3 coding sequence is TGTGCCAGCAGCCGGACTAGCGTGCCCGGGGATACGCAGTATTTT.

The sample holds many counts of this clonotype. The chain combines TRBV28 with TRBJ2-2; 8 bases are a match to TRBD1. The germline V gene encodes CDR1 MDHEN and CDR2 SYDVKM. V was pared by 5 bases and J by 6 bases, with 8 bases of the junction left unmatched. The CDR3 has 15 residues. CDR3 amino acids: CASSPPDRVAGELFF. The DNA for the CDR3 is TGTGCCAGCAGTCCTCCGGACAGGGTGGCCGGGGAGCTGTTTTTT.

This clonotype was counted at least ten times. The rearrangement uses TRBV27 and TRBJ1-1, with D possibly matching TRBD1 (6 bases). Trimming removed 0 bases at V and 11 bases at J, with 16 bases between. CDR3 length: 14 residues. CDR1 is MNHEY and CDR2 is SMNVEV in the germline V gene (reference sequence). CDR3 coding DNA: TGTGCCAGCAGTTTATCCAGGGACACGGGTTGGGCTTTCTTT. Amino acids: CASSLSRDTGWAFF.